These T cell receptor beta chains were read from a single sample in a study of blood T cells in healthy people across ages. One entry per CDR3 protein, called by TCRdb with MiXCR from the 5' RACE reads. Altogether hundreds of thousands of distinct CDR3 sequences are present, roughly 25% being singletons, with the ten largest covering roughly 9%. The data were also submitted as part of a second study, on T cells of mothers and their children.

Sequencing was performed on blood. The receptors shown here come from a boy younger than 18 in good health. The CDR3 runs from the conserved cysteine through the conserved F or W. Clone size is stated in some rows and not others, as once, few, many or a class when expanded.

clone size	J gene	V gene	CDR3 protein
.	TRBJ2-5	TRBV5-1	CASSLAASRGKETQYF
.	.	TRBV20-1	CSARDRQDETQYF
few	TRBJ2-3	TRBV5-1	CASSLGGITDTQYF
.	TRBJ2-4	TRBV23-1	CASSHLAVLAKNIQYF
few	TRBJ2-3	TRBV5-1	CASSLEASGSSDTQYF
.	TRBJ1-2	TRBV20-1	CSPTFENYGYTF
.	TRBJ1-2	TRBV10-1	CASSESETGNVVDYGYTF
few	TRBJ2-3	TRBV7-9	CASSGSTSYSADGDTQYF
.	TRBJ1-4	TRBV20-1	CSARGTGREKLFF
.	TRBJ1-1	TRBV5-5	CASSLDGTSQAFF
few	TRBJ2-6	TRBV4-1	CASSRVWGYAGANVLTF
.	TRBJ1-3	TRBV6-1	CASSDSGQGGGNTIYF
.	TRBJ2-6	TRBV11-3	CASSLLIEANVLTF
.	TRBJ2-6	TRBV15	CATAFLAGRTGANVLTF
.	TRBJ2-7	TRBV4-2	CASTQDRAAREQYF
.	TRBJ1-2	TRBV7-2	CASSLGRGSYTF
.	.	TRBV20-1	CSARGLQGSLYEQYF
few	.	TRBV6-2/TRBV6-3	CAIRGRQHQHEQYF
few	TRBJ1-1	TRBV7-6	CASSLEHLMNTEAFF
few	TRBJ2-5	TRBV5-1	CASSLRTSGRDTKTQYF
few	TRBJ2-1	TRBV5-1	CASSSRGRDNEQFF
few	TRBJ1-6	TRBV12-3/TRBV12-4	CASSLNEESPLHF
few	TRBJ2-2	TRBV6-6	CASSAVGAGELFF
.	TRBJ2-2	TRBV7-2	CASSLLAGGTNTGELFF